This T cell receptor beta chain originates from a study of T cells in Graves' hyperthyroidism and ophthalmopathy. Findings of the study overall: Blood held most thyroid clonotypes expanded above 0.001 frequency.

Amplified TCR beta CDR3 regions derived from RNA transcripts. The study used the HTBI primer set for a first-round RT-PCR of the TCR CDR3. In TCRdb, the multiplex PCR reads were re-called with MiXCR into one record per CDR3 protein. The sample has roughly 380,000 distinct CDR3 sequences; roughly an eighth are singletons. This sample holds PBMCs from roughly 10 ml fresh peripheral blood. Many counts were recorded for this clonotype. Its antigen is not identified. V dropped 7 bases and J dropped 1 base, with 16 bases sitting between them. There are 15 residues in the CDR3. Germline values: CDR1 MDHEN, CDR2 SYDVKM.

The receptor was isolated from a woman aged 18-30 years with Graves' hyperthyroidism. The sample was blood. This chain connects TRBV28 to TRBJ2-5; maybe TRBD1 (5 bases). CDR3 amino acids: CASTPSGHFQETQYF. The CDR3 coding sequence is TGTGCCAGCACTCCATCTGGACATTTCCAAGAGACCCAGTACTTC. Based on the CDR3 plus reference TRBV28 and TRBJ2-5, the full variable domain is DVKVTQSSRYLVKRTGEKVFLECVQDMDHENMFWYRQDPGLGLRLIYFSYDVKMKEKGDIPEGYSVSREKKERFSLILESASTNQTSMYLCASTPSGHFQETQYFGPGTRLLVL.